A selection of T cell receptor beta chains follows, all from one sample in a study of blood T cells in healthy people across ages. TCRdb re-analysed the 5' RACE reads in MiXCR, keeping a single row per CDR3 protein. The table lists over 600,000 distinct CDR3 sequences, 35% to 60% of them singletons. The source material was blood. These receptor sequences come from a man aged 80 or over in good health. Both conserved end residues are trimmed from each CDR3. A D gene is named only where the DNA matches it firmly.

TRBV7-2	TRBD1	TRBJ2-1	ASSPRDRDASEQF
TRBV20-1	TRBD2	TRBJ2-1	GLAGSYNEQF
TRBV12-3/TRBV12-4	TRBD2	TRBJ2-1	ASSLTGGRNNEQF
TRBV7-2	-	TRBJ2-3	ASSLFGGPDTQY
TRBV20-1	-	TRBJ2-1	SASPAPRDEQF
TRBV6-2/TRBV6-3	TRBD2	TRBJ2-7	ASSYVAGVHEQY
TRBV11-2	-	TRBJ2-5	ASSFPSGRQETQY
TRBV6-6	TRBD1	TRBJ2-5	ASSDRAQETQY
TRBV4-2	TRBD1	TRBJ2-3	ASSQDPGGQGSDTQY
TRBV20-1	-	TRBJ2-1	SARDLGVRLQGEQF
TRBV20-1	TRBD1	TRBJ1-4	SAGDSQGDEKLF
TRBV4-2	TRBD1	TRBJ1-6	ASNQEDRNSPLH
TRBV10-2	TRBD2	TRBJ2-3	ASSEGRGWTNTQY
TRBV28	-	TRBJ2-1	ASRPLGSYNEQF
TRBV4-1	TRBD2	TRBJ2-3	ASSYNSGLAGVDTQY
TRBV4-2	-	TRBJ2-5	ASSQLLAREWETQY
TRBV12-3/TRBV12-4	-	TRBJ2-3	ASSSRQGGADTQY
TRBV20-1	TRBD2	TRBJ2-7	SASPGGGVAYEQY
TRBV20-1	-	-	SAGVPGTETQY
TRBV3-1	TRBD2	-	ASSQDLASGYEQY
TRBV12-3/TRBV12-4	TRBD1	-	ASSSGKDRSETQY
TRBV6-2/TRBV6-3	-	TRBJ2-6	AILRSGANVLT
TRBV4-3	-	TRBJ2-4	ASSQERTGGRDIQY
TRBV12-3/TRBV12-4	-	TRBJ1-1	ASLTGYTEAF
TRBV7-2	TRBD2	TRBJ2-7	ASSYALAAGVTYEQY
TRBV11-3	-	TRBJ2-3	ASSPLVTHTDTQY
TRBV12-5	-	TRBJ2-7	ASGLSEGYEQY
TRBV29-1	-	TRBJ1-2	SVEGGYYGYT
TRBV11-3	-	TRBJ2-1	ASSQVGSGIRTNEQF
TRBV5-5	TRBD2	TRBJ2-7	ASSLANAGVLSAEQY
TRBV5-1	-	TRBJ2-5	ASRFFSNQETQY
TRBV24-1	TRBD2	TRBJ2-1	ATSDPSGSDEQF
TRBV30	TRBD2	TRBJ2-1	AWRFGLEGSEQF
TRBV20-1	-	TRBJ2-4	SAWGGNIQY
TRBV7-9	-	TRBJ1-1	ASSLPGKNAF
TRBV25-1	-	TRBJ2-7	ASSEHTSYEQY
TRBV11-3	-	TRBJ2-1	ASSLLRRDEQF
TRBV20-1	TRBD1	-	SARDTTGQSSYEQY
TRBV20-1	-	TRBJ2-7	SAKSGYSYEQY
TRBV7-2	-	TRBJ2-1	AGSLGTLREQF
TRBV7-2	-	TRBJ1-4	ASSLTGTSDEKLF
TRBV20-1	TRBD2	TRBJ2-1	SSTSGSPNEQF
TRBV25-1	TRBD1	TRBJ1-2	ASSESGDRGLRGYT
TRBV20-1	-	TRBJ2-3	SATRQFGADTQY
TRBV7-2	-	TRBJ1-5	ASSLGRYQPQH
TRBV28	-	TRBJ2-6	ASSLGGSGANILT
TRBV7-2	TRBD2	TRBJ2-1	ASSVTSGRAKDEQF
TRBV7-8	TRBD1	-	ASSLALQGAGETQY
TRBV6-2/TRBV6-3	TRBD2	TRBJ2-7	ASTTTLAGGQY
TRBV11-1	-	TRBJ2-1	ACQAGSNNEQF